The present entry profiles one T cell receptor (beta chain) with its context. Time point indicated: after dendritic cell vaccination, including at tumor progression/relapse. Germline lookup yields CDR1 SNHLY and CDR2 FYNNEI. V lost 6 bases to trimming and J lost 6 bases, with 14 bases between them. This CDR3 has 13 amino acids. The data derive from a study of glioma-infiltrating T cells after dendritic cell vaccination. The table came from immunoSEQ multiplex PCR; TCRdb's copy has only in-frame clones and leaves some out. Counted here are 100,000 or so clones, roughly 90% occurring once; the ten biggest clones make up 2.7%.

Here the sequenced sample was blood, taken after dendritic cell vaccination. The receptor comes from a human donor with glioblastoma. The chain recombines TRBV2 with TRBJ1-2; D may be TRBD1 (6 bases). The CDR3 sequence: CASRYRELDGYTF. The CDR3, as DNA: TGTGCCAGCAGATACAGGGAGCTAGATGGCTACACCTTC.